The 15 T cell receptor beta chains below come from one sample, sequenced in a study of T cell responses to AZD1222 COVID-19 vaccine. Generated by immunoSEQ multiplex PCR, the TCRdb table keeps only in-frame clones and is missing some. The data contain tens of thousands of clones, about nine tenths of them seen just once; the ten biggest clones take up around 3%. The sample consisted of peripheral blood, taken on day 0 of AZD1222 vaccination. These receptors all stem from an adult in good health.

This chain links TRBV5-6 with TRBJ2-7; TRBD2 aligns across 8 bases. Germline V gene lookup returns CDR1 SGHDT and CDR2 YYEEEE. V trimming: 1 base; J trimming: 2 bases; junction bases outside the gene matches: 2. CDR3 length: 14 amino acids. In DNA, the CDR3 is TGTGCCAGCAGCTTGCCGGGAGGGGCCTACGAGCAGTACTTC. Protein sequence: CASSLPGGAYEQYF.

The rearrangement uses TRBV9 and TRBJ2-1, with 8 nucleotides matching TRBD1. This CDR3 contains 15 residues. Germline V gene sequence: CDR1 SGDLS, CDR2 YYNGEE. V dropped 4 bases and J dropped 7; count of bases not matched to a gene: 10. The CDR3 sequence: CASSTRGQGPNEQFF. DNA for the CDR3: TGTGCCAGCAGCACCCGCGGACAGGGACCTAATGAGCAGTTCTTC.

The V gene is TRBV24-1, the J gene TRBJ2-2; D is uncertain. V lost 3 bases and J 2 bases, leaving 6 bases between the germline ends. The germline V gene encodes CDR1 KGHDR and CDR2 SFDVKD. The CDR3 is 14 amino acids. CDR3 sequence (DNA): TGTGCCACCAGTGATACCATTAACACCGGGGAGCTGTTTTTT. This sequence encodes CATSDTINTGELFF.

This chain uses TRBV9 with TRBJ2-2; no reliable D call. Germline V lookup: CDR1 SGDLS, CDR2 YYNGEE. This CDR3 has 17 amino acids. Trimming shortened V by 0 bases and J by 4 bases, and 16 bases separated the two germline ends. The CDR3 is CASSVGGRSRGTGELFF. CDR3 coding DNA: TGTGCCAGCAGCGTAGGCGGCAGATCTCGAGGCACCGGGGAGCTGTTTTTT.

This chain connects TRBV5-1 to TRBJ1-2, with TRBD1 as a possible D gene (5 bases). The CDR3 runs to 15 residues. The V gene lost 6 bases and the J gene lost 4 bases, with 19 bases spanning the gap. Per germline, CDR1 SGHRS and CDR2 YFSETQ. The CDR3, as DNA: TGCGCCAGCACTAAGGCCGCCGGGACCAGCTATGGCTACACCTTC. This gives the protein CASTKAAGTSYGYTF.

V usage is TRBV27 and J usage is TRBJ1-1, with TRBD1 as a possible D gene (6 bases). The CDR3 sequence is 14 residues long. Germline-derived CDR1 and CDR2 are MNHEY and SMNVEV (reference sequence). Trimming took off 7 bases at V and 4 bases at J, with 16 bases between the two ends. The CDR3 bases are TGTGCCAGCACTTCGGGGTCAGGGGCCACTGAAGCTTTCTTT. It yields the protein CASTSGSGATEAFF.

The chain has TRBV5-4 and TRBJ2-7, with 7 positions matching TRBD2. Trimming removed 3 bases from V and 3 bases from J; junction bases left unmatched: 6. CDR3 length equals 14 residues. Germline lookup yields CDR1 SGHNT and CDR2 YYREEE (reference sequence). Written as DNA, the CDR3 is TGTGCCAGCAGCTCCCAGAGCGGGGACTACGAGCAGTACTTC. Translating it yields CASSSQSGDYEQYF.

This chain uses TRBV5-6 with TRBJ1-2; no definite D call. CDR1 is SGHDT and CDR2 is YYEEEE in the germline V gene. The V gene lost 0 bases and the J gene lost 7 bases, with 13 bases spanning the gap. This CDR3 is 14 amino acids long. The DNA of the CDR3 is TGTGCCAGCAGCTTGGTTCGGGATAGGGCTGGCTACACCTTC. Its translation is CASSLVRDRAGYTF.

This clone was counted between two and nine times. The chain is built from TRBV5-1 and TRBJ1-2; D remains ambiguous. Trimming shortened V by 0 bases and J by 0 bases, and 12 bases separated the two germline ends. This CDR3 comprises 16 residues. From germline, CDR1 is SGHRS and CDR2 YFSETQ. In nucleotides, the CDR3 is TGCGCCAGCAGCTTGGGAGTCCGGACCACTAACTATGGCTACACCTTC. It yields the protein CASSLGVRTTNYGYTF.

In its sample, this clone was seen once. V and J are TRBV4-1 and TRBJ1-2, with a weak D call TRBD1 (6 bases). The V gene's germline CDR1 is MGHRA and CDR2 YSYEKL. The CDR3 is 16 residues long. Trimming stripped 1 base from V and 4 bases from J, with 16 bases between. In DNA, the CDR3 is TGCGCCAGCAGCCAAGGTCCGACAGGTCTCGGCTATGGCTACACCTTC. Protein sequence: CASSQGPTGLGYGYTF.

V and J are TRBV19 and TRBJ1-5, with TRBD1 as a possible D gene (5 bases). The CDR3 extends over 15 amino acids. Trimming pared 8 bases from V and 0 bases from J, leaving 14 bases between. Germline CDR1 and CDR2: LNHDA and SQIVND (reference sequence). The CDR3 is CASLLSGYSNQPQHF. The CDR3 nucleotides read TGTGCCAGTTTGTTGTCAGGGTATAGCAATCAGCCCCAGCATTTT.

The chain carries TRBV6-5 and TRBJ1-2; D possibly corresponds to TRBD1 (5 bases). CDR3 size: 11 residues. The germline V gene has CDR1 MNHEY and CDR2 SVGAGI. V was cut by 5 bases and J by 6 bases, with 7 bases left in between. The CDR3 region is CASSPGNGYTF. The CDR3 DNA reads TGTGCCAGCAGTCCAGGGAATGGCTACACCTTC.

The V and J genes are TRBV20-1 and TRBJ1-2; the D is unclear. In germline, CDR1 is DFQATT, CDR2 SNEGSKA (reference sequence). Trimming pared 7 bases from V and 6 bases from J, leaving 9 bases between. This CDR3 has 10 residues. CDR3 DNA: TGCAGTGGCGAGAGGGATGGCTACACCTTC. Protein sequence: CSGERDGYTF.

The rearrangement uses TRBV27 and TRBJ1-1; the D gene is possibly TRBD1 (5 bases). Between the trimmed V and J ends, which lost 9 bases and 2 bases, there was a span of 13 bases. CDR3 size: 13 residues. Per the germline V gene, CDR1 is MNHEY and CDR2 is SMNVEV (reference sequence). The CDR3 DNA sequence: TGTGCCAGTCGCAGGGTGGGTAACACTGAAGCTTTCTTT. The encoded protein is CASRRVGNTEAFF.

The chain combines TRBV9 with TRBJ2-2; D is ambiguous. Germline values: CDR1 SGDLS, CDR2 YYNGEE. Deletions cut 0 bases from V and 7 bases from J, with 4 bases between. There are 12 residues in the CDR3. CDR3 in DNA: TGTGCCAGCAGCGTAGTTGACGGGGAGCTGTTTTTT. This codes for CASSVVDGELFF.